This TCR beta chain was captured by sequencing in a study of shared clonotypes between healthy human individuals. Germline V gene data show CDR1 as SGHRS and CDR2 as YFSETQ. This CDR3 contains 13 residues. Trimming removed 0 bases from V and 8 bases from J, with 8 bases in between. Using immunoSEQ multiplex PCR, the repertoire was profiled, and TCRdb retains in-frame clones only, with some absent. The table records around 2.3 million clones, 95% of them present only once. The rearrangement joins TRBV5-1 to TRBJ1-4; D is undetermined. Sequencing used naive CD4+ T cells sorted from blood. The subset was: CD45RA+ positively selected. This clonotype was sampled from a man aged 18 to 30 in good health. The CDR3 coding sequence is TGCGCCAGCAGCTTGGGCGGGGAGGAAAAACTGTTTTTT. Translated, it gives CASSLGGEEKLFF.